The 2 T cell receptor beta chains reported below all come from one sample, sequenced in a study of T cell changes during pregnancy in multiple sclerosis (dated by TCRdb to between 2019 and 2020). The library was obtained by the immunoSEQ multiplex PCR assay. The source is immuneACCESS, and TCRdb retained only in-frame sequences with V and J called. Part of the clones is not carried over; for the studies checked, unresolved V genes explain less than half of this, and the remainder is unexplained. Recorded for this sample are under 110,000 clones; 91% of them occurred a single time. The ten largest account for 1.6% of the sample. Sequencing was performed on peripheral blood, taken before pregnancy. The origin of the receptors is a female donor with multiple sclerosis, enrolled in a pregnancy study.

V is TRBV19 and J is TRBJ2-2; 12 bases are a match to TRBD2. Germline V gene data show CDR1 as LNHDA and CDR2 as SQIVND (reference sequence). The CDR3 has 15 amino acids. Unmatched junction bases numbered 4, after V lost 6 bases and J lost 5 bases. As DNA, the CDR3 is TGTGCCAGTAGCGGACTAGCGGGGAGTACCGGGGAGCTGTTTTTT. It translates to CASSGLAGSTGELFF.

This sequence joins TRBV28 and TRBJ2-6; 8 bases agree with TRBD1. Per the germline V gene, CDR1 is MDHEN and CDR2 is SYDVKM. V lost 3 bases, J lost 3 bases, and 10 bases stayed unmatched. The CDR3 extends over 18 amino acids. This CDR3 is CASSLVNEDRVGANVLTF. CDR3 in DNA: TGTGCCAGCAGTTTGGTAAACGAGGACAGGGTTGGGGCCAACGTCCTGACTTTC.